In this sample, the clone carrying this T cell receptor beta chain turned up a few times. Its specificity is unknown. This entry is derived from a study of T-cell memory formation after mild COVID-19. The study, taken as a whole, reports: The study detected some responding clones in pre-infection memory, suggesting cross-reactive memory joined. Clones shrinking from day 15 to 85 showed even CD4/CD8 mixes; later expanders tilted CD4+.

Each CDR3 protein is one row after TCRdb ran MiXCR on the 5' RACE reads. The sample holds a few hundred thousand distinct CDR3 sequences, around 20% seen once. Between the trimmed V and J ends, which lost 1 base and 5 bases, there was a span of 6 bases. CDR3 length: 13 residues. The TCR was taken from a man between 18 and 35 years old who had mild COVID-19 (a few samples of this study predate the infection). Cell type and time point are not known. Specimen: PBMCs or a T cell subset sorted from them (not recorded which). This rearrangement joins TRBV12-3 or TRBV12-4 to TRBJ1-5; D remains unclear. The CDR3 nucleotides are TGTGCCAGCAGTTTAGGTATATATCAGCCCCAGCATTTT. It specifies CASSLGIYQPQHF.